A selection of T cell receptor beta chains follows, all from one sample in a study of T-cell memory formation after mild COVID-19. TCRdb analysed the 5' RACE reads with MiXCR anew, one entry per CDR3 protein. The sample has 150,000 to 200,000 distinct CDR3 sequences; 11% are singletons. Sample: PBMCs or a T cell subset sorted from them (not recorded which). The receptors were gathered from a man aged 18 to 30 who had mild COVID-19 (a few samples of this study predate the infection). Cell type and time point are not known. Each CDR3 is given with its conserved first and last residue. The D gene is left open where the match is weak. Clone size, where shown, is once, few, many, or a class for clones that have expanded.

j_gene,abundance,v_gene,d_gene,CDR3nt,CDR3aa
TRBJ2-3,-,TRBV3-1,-,TGTGCCAGCAGCCAAGACTGGGGGAGGAGTACGCAGTATTTT,CASSQDWGRSTQYF
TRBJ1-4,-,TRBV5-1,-,TGCGCCAGCAGCTTTCGAATTAATGAAAAACTGTTTTTT,CASSFRINEKLFF
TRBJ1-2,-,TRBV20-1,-,TGCAGTGCTAGAATCCTAAGCTATGGCTACACCTTC,CSARILSYGYTF
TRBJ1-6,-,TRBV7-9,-,TGTGCCAGCAGCTTAGGACTGAGGGGGGTTTCACCCCTCCACTTT,CASSLGLRGVSPLHF
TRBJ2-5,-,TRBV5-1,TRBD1,TGCGCCAGCAGCTCCCCTCGACAGGGCAGGTGGGAGACCCAGTACTTC,CASSSPRQGRWETQYF
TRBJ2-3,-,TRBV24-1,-,TGTGCCACCAGTGATGCTCAGGGGCCGGCAGATACGCAGTATTTT,CATSDAQGPADTQYF
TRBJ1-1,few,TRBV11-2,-,TGTGCCAGCAGCTTAGAAGCCCCCTATAACACTGAAGCTTTCTTT,CASSLEAPYNTEAFF
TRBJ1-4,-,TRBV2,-,TGTGCCAGCAGGCTAAGCCCCGGAACTAATGAAAAACTGTTTTTT,CASRLSPGTNEKLFF
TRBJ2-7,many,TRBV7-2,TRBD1,TGTGCCAGCAGTATCACCGGGACAGTCCTCTCCTACGAGCAGTACTTC,CASSITGTVLSYEQYF
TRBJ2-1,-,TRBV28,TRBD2,TGTGCCAGATACTTGGGGGGGGATGAGCAGTTCTTC,CARYLGGDEQFF
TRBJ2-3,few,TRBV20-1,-,TGCAGTGCCACCGGAACTAGCTTGAATACGCAGTATTTT,CSATGTSLNTQYF
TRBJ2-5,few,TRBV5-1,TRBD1,TGCGCCAGCAGCTATGGGACAGGGCAAGAGACCCAGTACTTC,CASSYGTGQETQYF
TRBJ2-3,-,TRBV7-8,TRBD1,TGTGCCAGCAGCTTAGGGGGACAGACCACAGATACGCAGTATTTT,CASSLGGQTTDTQYF
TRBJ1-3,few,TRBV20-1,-,TGCAGTGCTTGGACCGAGAGCTCTGGAAACACCATATATTTT,CSAWTESSGNTIYF
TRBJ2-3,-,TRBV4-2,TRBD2,TGTGCCAGCAGCCGTGTCGGGGGGGCGAAGGTAGATACGCAGTATTTT,CASSRVGGAKVDTQYF
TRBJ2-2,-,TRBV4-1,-,TGCGCCAGCAGCCAGAACAGCCGCACCGGGGAGCTGTTTTTT,CASSQNSRTGELFF
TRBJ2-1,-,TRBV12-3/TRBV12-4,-,TGTGCCAGCCGTTATCAGGGTGTCGATGAGCAGTTCTTC,CASRYQGVDEQFF
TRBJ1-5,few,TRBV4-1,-,TGCGCCAGCAGCCAAGAAGAGGGCAGGGTGGATCAGCCCCAGCATTTT,CASSQEEGRVDQPQHF
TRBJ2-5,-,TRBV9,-,TGTGCCAGCAGCCGAATCCACCCCTCGGGCCGCGAGACCCAGTACTTC,CASSRIHPSGRETQYF
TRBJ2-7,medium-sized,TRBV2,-,TGTGCCAGCACTCAGGGGGGACACCTATACGAGCAGTACTTC,CASTQGGHLYEQYF
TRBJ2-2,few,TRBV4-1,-,TGCGCCAGCAGCCAAGTTGGGGCGGAAGCCCAGAACACCGGGGAGCTGTTTTTT,CASSQVGAEAQNTGELFF
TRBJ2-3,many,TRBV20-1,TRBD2,TGCAGTGAAGCGGGGGGCCTTATGGATACGCAGTATTTT,CSEAGGLMDTQYF
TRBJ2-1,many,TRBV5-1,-,TGCGCCAGCAGCTTGGTATCAGGGAACAATGAGCAGTTCTTC,CASSLVSGNNEQFF
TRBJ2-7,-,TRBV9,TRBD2,TGTGCCAGCAGCGTAGCTACTGGGACTAGCGGCTACGAGCAGTACTTC,CASSVATGTSGYEQYF